The rows below give T cell receptor beta chains drawn from one sample of a study of post-analysis software for immune sequencing data. TCRdb independently ran MiXCR on the PCR reads; one entry per CDR3 protein. The sample carries roughly 670,000 distinct CDR3 sequences, 59% recorded once. Sequenced: blood. These receptors came from a girl between 2 and 10 years old with multiple sclerosis. Both conserved end residues are part of each CDR3. Fields, in order: D gene, V gene, clone size, J gene, CDR3 DNA, CDR3 protein. A D gene is named only where the DNA matches it firmly. A clone size is listed for some rows: how often the clone was seen (once, few, many), or a class if it is expanded.

d_gene: -; v_gene: TRBV7-7; abundance: -; j_gene: TRBJ1-4; CDR3nt: TGTGCCAGCAGCCTATCGCCAGGGTCCGATGAAAAACTGTTTTTT; CDR3aa: CASSLSPGSDEKLFF
d_gene: TRBD1; v_gene: TRBV10-3; abundance: -; j_gene: TRBJ2-7; CDR3nt: TGTGCCATCAGTGAGACGGGACAGGGGGTGCGGTACGAGCAGTACTTC; CDR3aa: CAISETGQGVRYEQYF
d_gene: TRBD1; v_gene: TRBV10-1; abundance: few; j_gene: TRBJ2-5; CDR3nt: TGCGCCAGCAGTGGACGGGACAGGGGTCCTCAAGAGACCCAGTACTTC; CDR3aa: CASSGRDRGPQETQYF
d_gene: TRBD1; v_gene: TRBV7-2; abundance: -; j_gene: TRBJ1-1; CDR3nt: TGTGCCAGCAGCTTCAGCCCCCCAGGGGGCGGAACTGAAGCTTTCTTT; CDR3aa: CASSFSPPGGGTEAFF
d_gene: TRBD2; v_gene: TRBV12-3/TRBV12-4; abundance: -; j_gene: TRBJ2-1; CDR3nt: TGTGCCAGCAGTTTTGGTAGCGGGAGGGCCTCCTACAATGAGCAGTTCTTC; CDR3aa: CASSFGSGRASYNEQFF
d_gene: -; v_gene: TRBV7-8; abundance: -; j_gene: TRBJ2-3; CDR3nt: TGTGCCAGCAGCACCTACAAACGACAAGGGGGAGCAGATACGCAGTATTTT; CDR3aa: CASSTYKRQGGADTQYF
d_gene: -; v_gene: TRBV13; abundance: -; j_gene: TRBJ2-4; CDR3nt: TGTGCCAGCACCTGGGAACGCGGCAAAAACATTCAGTACTTC; CDR3aa: CASTWERGKNIQYF
d_gene: TRBD2; v_gene: TRBV7-8; abundance: -; j_gene: TRBJ2-5; CDR3nt: TGTGCCAGCAGCTTAGCGCGTCTAGCGGGAGTTGAGACCCAGTACTTC; CDR3aa: CASSLARLAGVETQYF
d_gene: TRBD2; v_gene: TRBV12-5; abundance: -; j_gene: TRBJ2-1; CDR3nt: TGTGCTAGTGGTTTGCCCCTCTCCGGGACTAGCGGGAAACATGAGCAGTTCTTC; CDR3aa: CASGLPLSGTSGKHEQFF
d_gene: -; v_gene: TRBV5-1; abundance: -; j_gene: TRBJ1-2; CDR3nt: TGCGCCAGCAGCAACCCCGGGCCTAGGCTTTATGGCTACACCTTC; CDR3aa: CASSNPGPRLYGYTF
d_gene: -; v_gene: TRBV29-1; abundance: -; j_gene: TRBJ1-2; CDR3nt: TGCAGCGTCACAGGGAACGGGGGCTACACCTTC; CDR3aa: CSVTGNGGYTF
d_gene: -; v_gene: TRBV27; abundance: few; j_gene: TRBJ1-6; CDR3nt: TGTGCCAGCAGAACCTCCCGAAATTCACCCCTCCACTTT; CDR3aa: CASRTSRNSPLHF
d_gene: -; v_gene: TRBV11-2; abundance: -; j_gene: TRBJ1-4; CDR3nt: TGTGCCAGCAGCTTAGGTCGGGAAGAAAAACTGTTTTTT; CDR3aa: CASSLGREEKLFF
d_gene: -; v_gene: TRBV7-2; abundance: -; j_gene: TRBJ1-2; CDR3nt: TGTGCCAGCAGCCCTCCCGGCCGCTATGGCTACACCTTC; CDR3aa: CASSPPGRYGYTF
d_gene: -; v_gene: TRBV5-5; abundance: -; j_gene: TRBJ2-1; CDR3nt: TGTGCCAGCAGCCTGGACTTTAGCTCCTACAATGAGCAGTTCTTC; CDR3aa: CASSLDFSSYNEQFF
d_gene: -; v_gene: TRBV5-1; abundance: -; j_gene: TRBJ2-1; CDR3nt: TGCGCCAGCAGCTTGAGAGGGGACGACAATGAGCAGTTCTTC; CDR3aa: CASSLRGDDNEQFF
d_gene: -; v_gene: TRBV4-3; abundance: -; j_gene: TRBJ1-1; CDR3nt: TGCGCCAGCAGCCAAGATGGTTTCGGGGTGAACACTGAAGCTTTCTTT; CDR3aa: CASSQDGFGVNTEAFF
d_gene: -; v_gene: TRBV7-2; abundance: -; j_gene: TRBJ1-2; CDR3nt: TGTGCCAGCAGCCCCGTGAGGTTGACTCTGTATGGCTACACCTTC; CDR3aa: CASSPVRLTLYGYTF
d_gene: TRBD2; v_gene: TRBV20-1; abundance: -; j_gene: TRBJ2-1; CDR3nt: TGCAGTGCTAGTTGGGTCGGGGGGGTGTATGAGCAGTTCTTC; CDR3aa: CSASWVGGVYEQFF
d_gene: TRBD1; v_gene: TRBV20-1; abundance: -; j_gene: TRBJ2-1; CDR3nt: TGCAGTGTTCCGGGACAGGGGATTTATGAGCAGTTCTTC; CDR3aa: CSVPGQGIYEQFF
d_gene: -; v_gene: TRBV6-6; abundance: -; j_gene: TRBJ1-2; CDR3nt: TGTGCCAGCAGCTATACTTCCAACTATGGCTACACCTTC; CDR3aa: CASSYTSNYGYTF
d_gene: -; v_gene: TRBV20-1; abundance: -; j_gene: TRBJ1-1; CDR3nt: TGCAGTGCTAGGCCTCCGGGGCCCCGTAGCACTGAAGCTTTCTTT; CDR3aa: CSARPPGPRSTEAFF
d_gene: TRBD1; v_gene: TRBV7-2; abundance: -; j_gene: TRBJ2-1; CDR3nt: TGTGCCAGCAGCCCGACAGGGTATGACTACAATGAGCAGTTCTTC; CDR3aa: CASSPTGYDYNEQFF
d_gene: -; v_gene: TRBV6-5; abundance: once; j_gene: TRBJ1-2; CDR3nt: TGTGCCAGCAGCCTTACAACTCCCTATGACTACACCTTC; CDR3aa: CASSLTTPYDYTF
d_gene: TRBD2; v_gene: TRBV11-1; abundance: few; j_gene: TRBJ2-1; CDR3nt: TGTGCCAGCAGCTCTGGACTAGCGGGGGGGCCAACAAGTGAGCAGTTCTTC; CDR3aa: CASSSGLAGGPTSEQFF
d_gene: -; v_gene: TRBV20-1; abundance: -; j_gene: TRBJ2-7; CDR3nt: TGCAGTGCTGGCCTCCCGCGGCAAAACAACGAGCAGTACTTC; CDR3aa: CSAGLPRQNNEQYF
d_gene: -; v_gene: TRBV7-2; abundance: few; j_gene: TRBJ2-3; CDR3nt: TGTGCCAGCAGCCAACAGACAGATACGCAGTATTTT; CDR3aa: CASSQQTDTQYF
d_gene: -; v_gene: TRBV10-3; abundance: -; j_gene: TRBJ2-3; CDR3nt: TGTGCCATCAGTGAGAGCGGTTATAGCACAGATACGCAGTATTTT; CDR3aa: CAISESGYSTDTQYF
d_gene: -; v_gene: TRBV5-1; abundance: -; j_gene: TRBJ2-7; CDR3nt: TGCGCCAGCAGCACGAGTTTCGTCTTTGGCGAGCAGTACTTC; CDR3aa: CASSTSFVFGEQYF
d_gene: TRBD2; v_gene: TRBV12-3/TRBV12-4; abundance: -; j_gene: TRBJ2-3; CDR3nt: TGTGCCAGCAGGTCTAAACCGGGACTAGCTATCTATTTT; CDR3aa: CASRSKPGLAIYF
d_gene: -; v_gene: TRBV29-1; abundance: -; j_gene: TRBJ1-1; CDR3nt: TGCAGCCTGTCAACGCGCACTGAAGCTTTCTTT; CDR3aa: CSLSTRTEAFF
d_gene: TRBD1; v_gene: TRBV20-1; abundance: few; j_gene: TRBJ2-7; CDR3nt: TGCAGTGCTAGAGATCCAGACAGGGTCTACGAGCAGTACTTC; CDR3aa: CSARDPDRVYEQYF
d_gene: -; v_gene: TRBV12-3/TRBV12-4; abundance: -; j_gene: TRBJ2-5; CDR3nt: TGTGCCAGCAGCCCCGTCAGGTACCAAGAGACCCAGTACTTC; CDR3aa: CASSPVRYQETQYF
d_gene: TRBD1; v_gene: TRBV29-1; abundance: -; j_gene: TRBJ2-3; CDR3nt: TGCAGCGGGGACCGGACAGGGGATACGCAGTATTTT; CDR3aa: CSGDRTGDTQYF
d_gene: -; v_gene: TRBV25-1; abundance: -; j_gene: TRBJ2-3; CDR3nt: TGTGCCAGCAGTGCTCTCCGGGACACCAGCACAGATACGCAGTATTTT; CDR3aa: CASSALRDTSTDTQYF